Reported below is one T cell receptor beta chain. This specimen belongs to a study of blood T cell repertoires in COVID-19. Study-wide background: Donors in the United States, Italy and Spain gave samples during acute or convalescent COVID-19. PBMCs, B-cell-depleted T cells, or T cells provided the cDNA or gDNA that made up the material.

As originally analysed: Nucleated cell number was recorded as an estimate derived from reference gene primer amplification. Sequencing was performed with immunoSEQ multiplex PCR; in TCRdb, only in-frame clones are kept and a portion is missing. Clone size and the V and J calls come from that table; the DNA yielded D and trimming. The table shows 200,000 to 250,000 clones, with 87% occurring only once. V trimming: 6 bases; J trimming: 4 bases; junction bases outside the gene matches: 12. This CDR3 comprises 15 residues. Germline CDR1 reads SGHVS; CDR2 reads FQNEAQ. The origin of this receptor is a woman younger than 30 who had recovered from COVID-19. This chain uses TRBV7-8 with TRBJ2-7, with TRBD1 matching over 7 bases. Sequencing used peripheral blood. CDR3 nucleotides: TGTGCCAGCAGTCAGCAGGGGGTCGCAGTGTACGAGCAGTACTTC. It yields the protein CASSQQGVAVYEQYF.